Sequencing of this TCR beta chain was carried out in a study of T cell clonality in common variable immunodeficiency. Study-level results: CVID patient heterogeneity limited repertoire-clinical complication correlations. Reportedly, TCR beta sequences from common variable immunodeficiency showed fewer deletions and N-nucleotide insertions.

From germline, CDR1 is SGHTA and CDR2 FQGNSA. The CDR3 sequence is 14 residues long. Assay used: immunoSEQ multiplex PCR; TCRdb lists only in-frame clones, some missing. The repertoire shows 35,000 to 50,000 clones, none seen only once; the top ten take around 2.7%. This clone was seen many times. Antigen specificity is unknown. The sequenced fragment ends 3 residues before the CDR3 boundary, so the rest is inferred from the germline J gene. This rearrangement joins TRBV7-2 to TRBJ2-3; a possible D gene is TRBD1 (5 bases). Sequenced sample: peripheral blood mononuclear cells. The sequence came from a person between 18 and 75 years old in good health. CDR3 DNA, as far as it was read: TGTGCCAGCAGCTTACGACAGAGACAAGAAACG. Its translation is CASSLRQRQET. The entire CDR3 protein reads CASSLRQRQETQYF.